Shown below are 10 T cell receptor beta chains from a single sample sequenced in a study of blood T cell repertoires in COVID-19. Using immunoSEQ multiplex PCR, the repertoire was profiled, and TCRdb retains in-frame clones only, with some absent. Seen here are approximately 500,000 clones, approximately 92% observed once, and the top ten hold around 0.9%. Material: peripheral blood. The receptors here all came from a man aged 18 to 29 with COVID-19, enrolled during active disease.

Concerning this clone: A read error may produce the germline difference seen at one junction end. This chain joins TRBV7-7 and TRBJ2-2; 15 bases map to TRBD2. The CDR3 extends over 22 amino acids. Germline CDR1 SSHAT, CDR2 FNYEAQ (reference sequence). CDR3 protein: CASSPVGGSGLAGGAGTGELFF. The CDR3 DNA reads TGTGCTAGCAGCCCAGTGGGGGGATCCGGACTAGCGGGAGGGGCTGGCACCGGGGAGCTGTTTTTT.

The CDR3 DNA follows: TGTGCCAGCAGCCAAAGGGGAGGAGGCAATCAGCCCCAGCATTTT. Protein: CASSQRGGGNQPQHF. The genes are TRBV6-6 and TRBJ1-5, with D maybe TRBD1 (5 bases). Germline CDR1 and CDR2: MNHNY and SVGAGI (reference sequence). The CDR3 has 15 amino acids. V gave up 6 bases and J gave up 2 bases, with 14 bases separating them.

The genes are TRBV15 and TRBJ2-7; the match to TRBD2 covers 8 bases. CDR3 length: 14 residues. Germline CDR1 and CDR2: LNHNV and YYDKDF (reference sequence). The ends lost 8 bases at V and 3 bases at J; junction bases unmatched: 9. The CDR3 loop is CATASGGGNYEQYF. CDR3 sequence (DNA): TGTGCCACCGCGTCGGGAGGGGGAAACTACGAGCAGTACTTC.

This rearrangement joins TRBV15 to TRBJ2-7, with D unclear. The germline V gene encodes CDR1 LNHNV and CDR2 YYDKDF (reference sequence). Trimming cost V 0 bases and J 0 bases, with 6 bases left between them. This CDR3 region has 14 residues. The CDR3 nucleotides are TGTGCCACCAGCAGAGATAGAAGCTCCTACGAGCAGTACTTC. Its translation is CATSRDRSSYEQYF. The whole variable domain, filled in from reference TRBV15 and TRBJ2-7, reads DAMVIQNPRYQVTQFGKPVTLSCSQTLNHNVMYWYQQKSSQAPKLLFHYYDKDFNNEADTPDNFQSRRPNTSFCFLDIRSPGLGDTAMYLCATSRDRSSYEQYFGPGTRLTVT.

The CDR3 is CASSPRADYSYEQYF. The CDR3 DNA reads as TGTGCCAGCTCACCGAGAGCGGACTATAGCTACGAGCAGTACTTC. The rearrangement joins TRBV18 to TRBJ2-7, with D possibly being TRBD2 (6 bases). The CDR3 sequence is 15 residues long. V was trimmed by 3 bases and J by 3 bases, leaving 15 bases between them. In germline, CDR1 is KGHSH, CDR2 LQKENI.

The chain combines TRBV6-1 with TRBJ1-4, with D maybe TRBD1 (5 bases). Between the trimmed V and J ends, which lost 0 bases and 1 base, there was a span of 12 bases. The CDR3 is made up of 17 amino acids. Germline CDR1 MNHNS, CDR2 SASEGT. CDR3 nucleotides: TGTGCCAGCAGTGAAGCCTCAGGGATAGGAACTAATGAAAAACTGTTTTTT. This gives the protein CASSEASGIGTNEKLFF.

CDR3 sequence: CASSIVGRAVNQPQHF. CDR3 coding DNA: TGTGCCAGTAGTATAGTTGGGCGGGCAGTCAATCAGCCCCAGCATTTT. The gene calls are TRBV19 and TRBJ1-5; D not certain. Germline V gene data show CDR1 as LNHDA and CDR2 as SQIVND (reference sequence). This CDR3 is built from 16 residues. Trimming removed 1 base at V and 3 bases at J, with 13 bases between.

Only a few counts were recorded for this clone. The V and J genes are TRBV9 and TRBJ2-7; 10 nucleotides line up with TRBD2. Losses at the gene ends were 3 bases for V and 7 bases for J; bases not matched to a gene: 10. This CDR3 is 15 amino acids long. Germline CDR1 SGDLS, CDR2 YYNGEE. CDR3: CASSAEAGGPEEQYF. CDR3 coding DNA: TGTGCCAGCAGCGCCGAAGCGGGAGGGCCGGAGGAGCAGTACTTC.

This sequence joins TRBV24-1 and TRBJ2-1, with 11 bases aligning to TRBD2. Trimming at V came to 4 bases and at J to 0 bases, leaving 1 base not matched to a gene. The CDR3 runs to 16 residues. Germline V lookup: CDR1 KGHDR, CDR2 SFDVKD. The CDR3 DNA is TGTGCCACCAGTGAAACTAGCGGGAGCTCCTACAATGAGCAGTTCTTC. Its translation is CATSETSGSSYNEQFF.

This chain uses TRBV19 with TRBJ2-3; TRBD2 matches 11 bases. Germline CDR1 LNHDA, CDR2 SQIVND (reference sequence). Germline trimming cut 2 bases from V and 6 bases from J; bases unmatched to any gene: 7. This CDR3 spans 16 amino acids. In DNA form, the CDR3 reads TGTGCCAGTAGTATAAATAGCGGGAGGGCCAAGGATACGCAGTATTTT. Protein product: CASSINSGRAKDTQYF.